Below, 3 T cell receptor beta chains from the same sample are listed, as sequenced in a study of T cells after posttransplantation cyclophosphamide. Clones were read by immunoSEQ multiplex PCR, and TCRdb kept only the in-frame ones, dropping some. The sample records roughly 30,000 clones, approximately 90% being singletons. Sequencing input: PBMCs. The receptors stem from a woman in her thirties or forties with a blood cancer, CMV-positive, and with a related stem cell donor.

This clone was recorded a few times. This chain links TRBV6-6 with TRBJ2-7, with D hard to call. This CDR3 region has 12 residues. Germline V gene sequence: CDR1 MNHNY, CDR2 SVGAGI (reference sequence). V gave up 6 bases and J gave up 4 bases, with 10 bases separating them. This CDR3 is CASRASSYEQYF. CDR3 nucleotides: TGTGCCAGCAGAGCTAGTTCTTACGAGCAGTACTTC.

The gene calls are TRBV7-8 and TRBJ1-1; D uncertain. Germline loops: CDR1 SGHVS, CDR2 FQNEAQ. Trimming pared 5 bases from V and 2 bases from J, leaving 12 bases between. The CDR3 has 14 amino acids. Here the CDR3 reads CASSPARANTEAFF. As DNA, the CDR3 is TGTGCCAGCAGCCCCGCGAGGGCTAACACTGAAGCTTTCTTT.

This clone was counted only a few times. V is TRBV15 and J is TRBJ1-1; D perhaps matches TRBD1 (5 bases). Germline V lookup: CDR1 LNHNV, CDR2 YYDKDF (reference sequence). The CDR3 has 14 residues. Trimming left V 9 bases short and J 1 base short, with 15 bases between. CDR3 residues: CATTNWGGNTEAFF. CDR3 nucleotide sequence: TGTGCCACTACTAACTGGGGGGGGAACACTGAAGCTTTCTTT. Supplemented by reference TRBV15 and TRBJ1-1, the full variable domain reads DAMVIQNPRYQVTQFGKPVTLSCSQTLNHNVMYWYQQKSSQAPKLLFHYYDKDFNNEADTPDNFQSRRPNTSFCFLDIRSPGLGDTAMYLCATTNWGGNTEAFFGQGTRLTVV.